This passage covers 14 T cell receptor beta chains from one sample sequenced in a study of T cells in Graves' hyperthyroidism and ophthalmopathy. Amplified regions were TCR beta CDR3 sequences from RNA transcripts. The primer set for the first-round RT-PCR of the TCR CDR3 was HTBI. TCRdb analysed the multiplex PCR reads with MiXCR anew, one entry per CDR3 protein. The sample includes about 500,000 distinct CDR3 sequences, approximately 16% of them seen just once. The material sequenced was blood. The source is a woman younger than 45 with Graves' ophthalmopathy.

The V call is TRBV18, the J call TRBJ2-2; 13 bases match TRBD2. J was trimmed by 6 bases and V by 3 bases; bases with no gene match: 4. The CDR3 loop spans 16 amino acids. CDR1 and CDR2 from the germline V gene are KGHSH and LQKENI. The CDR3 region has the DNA TGTGCCAGCTCACCTGGACTAGCGGGAGTCCCCGGGGAGCTGTTTTTT. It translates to CASSPGLAGVPGELFF.

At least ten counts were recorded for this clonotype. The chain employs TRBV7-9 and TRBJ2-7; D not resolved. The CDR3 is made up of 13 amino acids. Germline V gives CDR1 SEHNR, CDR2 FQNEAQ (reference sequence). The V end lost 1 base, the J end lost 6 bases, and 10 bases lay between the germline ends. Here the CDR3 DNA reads TGTGCCAGCAGCTTAGAAGGCTGGGCCGAGCAGTACTTC. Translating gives CASSLEGWAEQYF.

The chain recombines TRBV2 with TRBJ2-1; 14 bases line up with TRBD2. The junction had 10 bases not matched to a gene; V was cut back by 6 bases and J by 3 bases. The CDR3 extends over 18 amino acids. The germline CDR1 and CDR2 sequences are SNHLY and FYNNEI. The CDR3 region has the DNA TGTGCCAGCAGGGGCGGACTAGCGGGAGGTCGTCGCTACAATGAGCAGTTCTTC. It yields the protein CASRGGLAGGRRYNEQFF.

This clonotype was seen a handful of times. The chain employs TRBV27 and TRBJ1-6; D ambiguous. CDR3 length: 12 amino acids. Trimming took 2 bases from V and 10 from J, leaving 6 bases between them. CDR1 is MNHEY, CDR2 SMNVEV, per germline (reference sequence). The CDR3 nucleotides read TGTGCCAGCAGTTTAGGGAAGTCACCCCTCCACTTT. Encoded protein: CASSLGKSPLHF.

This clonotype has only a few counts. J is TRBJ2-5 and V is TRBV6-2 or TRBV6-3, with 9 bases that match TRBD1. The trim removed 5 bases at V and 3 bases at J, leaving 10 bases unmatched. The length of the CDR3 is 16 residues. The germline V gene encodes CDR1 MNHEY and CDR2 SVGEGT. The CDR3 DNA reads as TGTGCCAGCAGTCGCCCGGGACAGGGTTTAGAAGAGACCCAGTACTTC. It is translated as CASSRPGQGLEETQYF.

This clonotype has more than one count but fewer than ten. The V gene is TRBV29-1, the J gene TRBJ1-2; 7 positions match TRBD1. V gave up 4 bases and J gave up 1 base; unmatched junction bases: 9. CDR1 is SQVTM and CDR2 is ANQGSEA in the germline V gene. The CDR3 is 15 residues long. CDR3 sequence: CSVGGRQGINYGYTF. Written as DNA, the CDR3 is TGCAGCGTTGGGGGGAGACAGGGAATTAACTATGGCTACACCTTC.

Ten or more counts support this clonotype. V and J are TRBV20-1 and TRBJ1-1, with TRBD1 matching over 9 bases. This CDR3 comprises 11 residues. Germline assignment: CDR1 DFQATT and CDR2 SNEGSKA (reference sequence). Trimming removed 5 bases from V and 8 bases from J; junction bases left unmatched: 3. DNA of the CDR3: TGCAGTGCTTCCGACAGGGGGGAAGCTTTCTTT. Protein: CSASDRGEAFF.

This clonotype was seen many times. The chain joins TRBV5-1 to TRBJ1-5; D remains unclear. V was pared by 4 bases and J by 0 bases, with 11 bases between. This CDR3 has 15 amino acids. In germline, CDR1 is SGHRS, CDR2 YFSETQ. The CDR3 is CASSKELYSNQPQHF. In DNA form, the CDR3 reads TGCGCCAGCAGCAAAGAGCTCTATAGCAATCAGCCCCAGCATTTT.

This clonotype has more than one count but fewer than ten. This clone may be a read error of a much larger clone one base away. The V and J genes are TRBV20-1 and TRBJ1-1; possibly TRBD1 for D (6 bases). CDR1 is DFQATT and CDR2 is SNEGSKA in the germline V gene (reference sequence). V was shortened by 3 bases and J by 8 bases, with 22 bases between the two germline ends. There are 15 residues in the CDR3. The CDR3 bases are TGCAGTGCTAGTAATCGGGGGGGCGCGACATGGGAAGCTTTCTTT. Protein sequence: CSASNRGGATWEAFF.

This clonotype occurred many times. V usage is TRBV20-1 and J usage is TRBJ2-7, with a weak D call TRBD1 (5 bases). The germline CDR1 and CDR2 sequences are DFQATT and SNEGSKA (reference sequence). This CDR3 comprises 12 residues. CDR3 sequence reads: CSADTDSYEQYF. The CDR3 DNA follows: TGCAGCGCGGACACCGACTCCTACGAGCAGTACTTC.

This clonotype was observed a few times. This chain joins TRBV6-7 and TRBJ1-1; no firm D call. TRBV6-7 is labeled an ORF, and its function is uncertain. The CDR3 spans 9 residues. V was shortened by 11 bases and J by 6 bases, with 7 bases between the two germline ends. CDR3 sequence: CADPPEAFF. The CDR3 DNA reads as TGTGCCGACCCACCTGAAGCTTTCTTT.

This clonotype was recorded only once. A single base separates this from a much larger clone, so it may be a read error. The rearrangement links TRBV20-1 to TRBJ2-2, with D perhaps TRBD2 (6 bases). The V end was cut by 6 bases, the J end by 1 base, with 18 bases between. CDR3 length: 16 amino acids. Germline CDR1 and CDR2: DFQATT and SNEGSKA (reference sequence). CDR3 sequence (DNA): TGCAGTGCCCCTGTCGGCGGGGCGATGAACACCGGGGAGCTGTTTTTT. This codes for CSAPVGGAMNTGELFF.

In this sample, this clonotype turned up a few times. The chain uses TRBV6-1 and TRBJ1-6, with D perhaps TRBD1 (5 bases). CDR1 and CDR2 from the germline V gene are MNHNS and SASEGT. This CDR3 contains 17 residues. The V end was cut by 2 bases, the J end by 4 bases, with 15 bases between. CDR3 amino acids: CASSELGARGYNSPLHF. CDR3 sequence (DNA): TGTGCCAGCAGTGAATTGGGCGCCCGGGGGTATAATTCACCCCTCCACTTT.

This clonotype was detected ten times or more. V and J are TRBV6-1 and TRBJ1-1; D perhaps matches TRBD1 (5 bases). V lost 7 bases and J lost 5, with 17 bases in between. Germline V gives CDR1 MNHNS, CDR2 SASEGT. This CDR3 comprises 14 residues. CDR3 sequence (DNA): TGTGCCAGCACCCTAGCAGGGAGGCGGACTGAAGCTTTCTTT. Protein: CASTLAGRRTEAFF.